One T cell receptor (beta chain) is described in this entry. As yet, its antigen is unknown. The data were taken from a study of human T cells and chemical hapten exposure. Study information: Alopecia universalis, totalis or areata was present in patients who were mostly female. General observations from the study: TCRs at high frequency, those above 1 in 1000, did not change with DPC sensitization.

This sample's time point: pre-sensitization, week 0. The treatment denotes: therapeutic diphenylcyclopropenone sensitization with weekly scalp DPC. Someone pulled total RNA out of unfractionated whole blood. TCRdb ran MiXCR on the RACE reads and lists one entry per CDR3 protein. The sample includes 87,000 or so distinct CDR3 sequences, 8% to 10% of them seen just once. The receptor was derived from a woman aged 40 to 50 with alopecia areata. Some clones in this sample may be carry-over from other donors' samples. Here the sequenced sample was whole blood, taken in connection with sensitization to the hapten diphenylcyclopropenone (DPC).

The CDR3 region has the DNA TGTGCCAGCAGTTACACCGGGGAGCTGTTTTTT. Its translation is CASSYTGELFF. The chain carries TRBV5-5 and TRBJ2-2, with D unclear. The V and J ends lost 5 bases and 3 bases respectively, with 2 bases between them. This CDR3 spans 11 amino acids. The germline V gene has CDR1 SGHKS and CDR2 YYEKEE (reference sequence). The full variable domain, in which reference TRBV5-5 and TRBJ2-2 provide the parts outside the CDR3, is DAGVTQSPTHLIKTRGQQVTLRCSPISGHKSVSWYQQVLGQGPQFIFQYYEKEERGRGNFPDRFSARQFPNYSSELNVNALLLGDSALYLCASSYTGELFFGEGSRLTVL.